Following are 27 T cell receptor beta chains from one sample sequenced in a study of early T cells in non-severe SARS-CoV-2 infection. One entry per CDR3 protein, called by TCRdb with MiXCR from the 5' RACE reads. The sample lists tens of thousands of distinct CDR3 sequences, 5.6% occurring once. Sequencing was performed on whole blood. The receptors originated from an adult who was a healthcare worker with PCR-confirmed SARS-CoV-2 infection or an uninfected control (not recorded which).

In this sample, this clonotype turned up many times. The CDR3 DNA follows: TGTGCCAGCAGCCAAAGAAACTATGGCTACACCTTC. Its protein is CASSQRNYGYTF. This chain joins TRBV5-6 and TRBJ1-2; D call uncertain. From germline, CDR1 is SGHDT and CDR2 YYEEEE. Trimming took off 4 bases at V and 2 bases at J, with 6 bases between the two ends. The CDR3 is made up of 12 amino acids.

This clonotype was picked up many times. The junction departs from the called germline gene at one end, perhaps through a read error. This rearrangement joins TRBV5-1 to TRBJ1-1, with D perhaps TRBD1 (6 bases). The germline gives CDR1 SGHRS, CDR2 YFSETQ. This CDR3 has 15 amino acids. CDR3 loop: CASSSPPDRNSEAFF. The DNA of the CDR3 is TGCGCCAGCAGCTCCCCGCCGGACAGAAACAGTGAAGCTTTCTTT.

The CDR3 DNA follows: TGTGCCAGCAGCTTTCCTAGCGCGATCCAAGAGACCCAGTACTTC. Translated: CASSFPSAIQETQYF. The chain has TRBV7-2 and TRBJ2-5; a possible D gene is TRBD2 (6 bases). Germline CDR1 reads SGHTA; CDR2 reads FQGNSA. The CDR3 has 15 amino acids. V dropped 3 bases and J dropped 1 base, with 12 bases sitting between them.

This clonotype was counted at least ten times. The chain is built from TRBV27 and TRBJ1-5, with unresolved D. This CDR3 is built from 16 residues. Germline CDR1 reads MNHEY; CDR2 reads SMNVEV (reference sequence). Trimming removed 0 bases at V and 7 bases at J, with 16 bases between. The DNA of the CDR3 is TGTGCCAGCAGTTTATCCAGGCCTGGATGGGAACAGCCCCAGCATTTT. It encodes CASSLSRPGWEQPQHF.

This clonotype has a handful of counts. The chain employs TRBV29-1 and TRBJ2-1, with 7 bases matching TRBD1. The CDR3 runs to 13 residues. J gave up 3 bases and V 5 bases, and 4 bases lay outside the gene matches. CDR1 and CDR2 from the germline V gene are SQVTM and ANQGSEA. The CDR3 bases are TGCAGCGTTCCGGGACAGTTCTACAATGAGCAGTTCTTC. It encodes CSVPGQFYNEQFF.

This clonotype appeared many times. J is TRBJ1-1 and V is TRBV11-3; D is unclear. V was clipped by 4 bases and J by 4 bases, with 16 bases between them. This CDR3 is built from 15 residues. Per the germline V gene, CDR1 is SGHNT and CDR2 is YENEEA. CDR3 DNA sequence: TGTGCCAGCAGCTCGGGAGGACCTCGGGGCACTGAAGCTTTCTTT. Translated, it gives CASSSGGPRGTEAFF.

This clonotype was detected many times. V gene TRBV30 combines with J gene TRBJ1-6; the match to TRBD1 covers 12 bases. The J segment lost 8 bases and the V segment lost 3 bases, leaving 8 bases of the junction unmatched. Germline CDR1 reads GTSNPN; CDR2 reads SVGIG (reference sequence). This CDR3 has 16 residues. DNA for the CDR3: TGTGCCTGGAGAGGGACAGGGGGCTTCGTGGATTCACCCCTCCACTTT. Amino acid sequence: CAWRGTGGFVDSPLHF.

The chain joins TRBV4-1 to TRBJ1-1, with D maybe TRBD1 (5 bases). The ends were cut back, 3 bases at V and 0 bases at J, with 8 bases in the middle. CDR3 size: 14 residues. Germline V gene data show CDR1 as MGHRA and CDR2 as YSYEKL. CDR3 in amino acids: CASSQTVLNTEAFF. The CDR3 DNA is TGCGCCAGCAGCCAGACAGTCCTGAACACTGAAGCTTTCTTT.

The CDR3: CASSQGGSYQETQYF. The CDR3 region has the DNA TGTGCCAGCAGCCAAGGAGGGTCATACCAAGAGACCCAGTACTTC. The chain combines TRBV3-1 with TRBJ2-5, with a tentative D call TRBD2 (5 bases). The CDR3 length is 15 residues. Trimming pared 1 base from V and 0 bases from J, leaving 9 bases between. Germline V gene data show CDR1 as LGHDT and CDR2 as YNNKEL (reference sequence).

The J gene is TRBJ1-5, the V gene TRBV3-1; D is undetermined. The germline V gene has CDR1 LGHDT and CDR2 YNNKEL (reference sequence). With 1 base removed from V and 0 bases from J, the gap between germline ends came to 7 bases. This CDR3 comprises 15 residues. CDR3 nucleotide sequence: TGTGCCAGCAGCCAAGGAGCACTTAGCAATCAGCCCCAGCATTTT. This sequence encodes CASSQGALSNQPQHF. Full variable domain (remainder filled in from reference TRBV3-1 and TRBJ1-5): DTAVSQTPKYLVTQMGNDKSIKCEQNLGHDTMYWYKQDSKKFLKIMFSYNNKELIINETVPNRFSPKSPDKAHLNLHINSLELGDSAVYFCASSQGALSNQPQHFGDGTRLSIL.

This clonotype appeared many times. This rearrangement joins TRBV6-2 or TRBV6-3 to TRBJ1-2, with 8 bases aligning to TRBD1. The ends lost 11 bases at V and 2 bases at J; junction bases unmatched: 10. The CDR3 is made up of 14 amino acids. The germline V gene has CDR1 MNHEY and CDR2 SVGEGT. CDR3 sequence: CAVLQGAANYGYTF. The CDR3 DNA reads as TGTGCCGTGCTGCAGGGGGCAGCGAACTATGGCTACACCTTC.

The rearrangement links TRBV27 to TRBJ1-2; possible D gene TRBD1, 6 bases. CDR1 and CDR2 (germline): MNHEY, SMNVEV (reference sequence). V dropped 5 bases and J dropped 4 bases, with 11 bases sitting between them. The CDR3 runs 13 residues. CDR3 sequence: CASSAWGAYGYTF. The CDR3 region has the DNA TGTGCCAGCAGTGCCTGGGGGGCCTATGGCTACACCTTC.

The sample holds many counts of this clonotype. The chain has TRBV7-2 and TRBJ2-2; no definite D call. Trimming took off 1 base at V and 7 bases at J, with 19 bases between the two ends. The germline V gene has CDR1 SGHTA and CDR2 FQGNSA. This CDR3 region has 17 residues. The CDR3 DNA sequence: TGTGCCAGCAGCTTAGGAGGCGGCTTCCAACAGATCGGGGAGCTGTTTTTT. Translation gives CASSLGGGFQQIGELFF.

The rearrangement links TRBV12-3 or TRBV12-4 to TRBJ1-6, with 9 bases matching TRBD1. The CDR3 has 12 amino acids. Trimming took 6 bases from V and 15 from J; bases not matched to a gene: 6. The CDR3 is CASSNRDRVLHF. Written as DNA, the CDR3 is TGTGCCAGCAGCAACCGGGACAGGGTCCTCCACTTT.

At least ten counts were recorded for this clonotype. V gene TRBV30 combines with J gene TRBJ1-5; D possibly corresponds to TRBD1 (6 bases). The V gene's germline CDR1 is GTSNPN and CDR2 SVGIG (reference sequence). Between the trimmed V and J ends, which lost 4 bases and 9 bases, there was a span of 16 bases. The CDR3 covers 13 residues. The chain's CDR3 is CAWTEQGRGPQHF. CDR3 in DNA: TGTGCCTGGACGGAACAGGGCCGGGGGCCCCAGCATTTT.

The gene calls are TRBV29-1 and TRBJ2-1; D may match TRBD1 or TRBD2 (8 bases each). The CDR3 length is 14 residues. Trimming shortened V by 7 bases and J by 4 bases, and 17 bases separated the two germline ends. Germline CDR1 reads SQVTM; CDR2 reads ANQGSEA. As DNA, the CDR3 is TGCAGCGCGCAGGGGGCGGGAGGTTACAATGAGCAGTTCTTC. Protein sequence: CSAQGAGGYNEQFF.

This clonotype was counted many times. This rearrangement joins TRBV14 to TRBJ2-7; 8 positions match TRBD2. Germline CDR1 is SGHDN and CDR2 is FVKESK. The V segment lost 1 base and the J segment 5 bases; nucleotides outside the gene matches: 10. The CDR3 spans 16 residues. CDR3 sequence: CASSQADGRAADEQYF. DNA for the CDR3: TGTGCCAGCAGCCAAGCAGACGGGAGGGCCGCCGACGAGCAGTACTTC. The variable domain in full, with the rest retrieved from reference TRBV14 and TRBJ2-7, is EAGVTQFPSHSVIEKGQTVTLRCDPISGHDNLYWYRRVMGKEIKFLLHFVKESKQDESGMPNNRFLAERTGGTYSTLKVQPAELEDSGVYFCASSQADGRAADEQYFGPGTRLTVT.

Ten or more counts support this clonotype. The chain recombines TRBV10-2 with TRBJ2-3; D not certain. CDR1 is WSHSY, CDR2 SAAADI, per germline. The ends were cut back, 6 bases at V and 6 bases at J, with 19 bases in the middle. The CDR3 spans 15 residues. For the CDR3, the DNA is TGCGCCAGCAGGGGCCTGGGCGGAGATGGGGATACGCAGTATTTT. It translates to CASRGLGGDGDTQYF.

At least ten counts were recorded for this clonotype. The chain recombines TRBV10-2 with TRBJ2-7; TRBD2 agrees at 9 bases. The germline V gene has CDR1 WSHSY and CDR2 SAAADI. The V gene end was trimmed by 6 bases and the J gene end by 2 bases; junction bases not matched to a gene: 8. The CDR3 runs 15 residues. This CDR3 reads CASREGLARTYEQYF. DNA for the CDR3: TGCGCCAGCAGAGAAGGACTAGCGCGCACCTACGAGCAGTACTTC.

The table lists this clonotype with many counts. The V gene is TRBV30, the J gene TRBJ1-1, with D possibly matching TRBD1 (5 bases). The germline gives CDR1 GTSNPN, CDR2 SVGIG (reference sequence). The CDR3 spans 14 residues. Trimming shortened V by 0 bases and J by 1 base, and 9 bases separated the two germline ends. The CDR3: CAWSVRGRNTEAFF. The CDR3 DNA reads as TGTGCCTGGAGTGTACGGGGACGGAACACTGAAGCTTTCTTT. The whole variable domain, remainder taken from reference TRBV30 and TRBJ1-1, is SQTIHQWPATLVQPVGSPLSLECTVEGTSNPNLYWYRQAAGRGLQLLFYSVGIGQISSEVPQNLSASRPQDRQFILSSKKLLLSDSGFYLCAWSVRGRNTEAFFGQGTRLTVV.

This clonotype was seen many times. The rearrangement uses TRBV6-5 and TRBJ2-3; no definite D call. Germline V lookup: CDR1 MNHEY, CDR2 SVGAGI. The CDR3 extends over 12 amino acids. The ends were cut back, 0 bases at V and 5 bases at J, with 3 bases in the middle. The CDR3 sequence: CASSYSGDTQYF. The CDR3 nucleotides read TGTGCCAGCAGTTACTCGGGAGATACGCAGTATTTT.

The table lists this clonotype with many counts. The chain joins TRBV29-1 to TRBJ2-7, with a possible D match to TRBD2 (6 bases). The V end was cut by 8 bases, the J end by 4 bases, with 21 bases between. Germline CDR1 SQVTM, CDR2 ANQGSEA. The CDR3 is 14 residues long. CDR3 sequence: CSFSIRPREYEQYF. In DNA, the CDR3 is TGCAGCTTCTCGATAAGGCCTCGGGAGTACGAGCAGTACTTC.

This clonotype was recorded many times. The chain recombines TRBV10-2 with TRBJ2-2; D is perhaps TRBD1 (6 bases). Germline CDR1 is WSHSY and CDR2 is SAAADI. The V and J ends lost 6 bases and 5 bases respectively, with 10 bases between them. This CDR3 has 13 residues. CDR3 DNA: TGCGCCAGCAGATCGCAGGGGACCGGGGAGCTGTTTTTT. Translation gives CASRSQGTGELFF.

The V gene is TRBV2, the J gene TRBJ2-3; the match to TRBD2 covers 11 bases. In germline, CDR1 is SNHLY, CDR2 FYNNEI. V shed 8 bases and J 5 bases; nucleotides not matched to a gene: 6. The CDR3 runs 14 residues. The CDR3 loop is CASLLAGVGDTQYF. The CDR3 nucleotides read TGTGCCAGCCTACTAGCGGGAGTCGGAGATACGCAGTATTTT.

The chain uses TRBV5-1 and TRBJ2-7; 7 bases align to TRBD1. Germline assignment: CDR1 SGHRS and CDR2 YFSETQ. The trim removed 3 bases at V and 7 bases at J, leaving 10 bases unmatched. The CDR3 is made up of 14 amino acids. The CDR3 DNA sequence: TGCGCCAGCAGCTCCAGGACAGGAATAGGAGAGCAGTACTTC. Amino acid sequence: CASSSRTGIGEQYF.

A few counts support this clonotype. V is TRBV2 and J is TRBJ2-3, with 11 bases that match TRBD1. The CDR3 has 20 amino acids. CDR1 is SNHLY and CDR2 is FYNNEI in the germline V gene. V dropped 0 bases and J dropped 4; count of bases not matched to a gene: 15. CDR3 amino acids: CASSEAGKGQGAWIADTQYF. The CDR3 nucleotides are TGTGCCAGCAGTGAAGCGGGTAAAGGACAGGGGGCATGGATTGCAGATACGCAGTATTTT.

The sample holds a few counts of this clonotype. The CDR3, as DNA: TGCGCCAGCAGCCATAAACTCCGGGGTTTGGATTCACCCCTCCACTTT. Protein: CASSHKLRGLDSPLHF. The chain links TRBV4-1 to TRBJ1-6, with D hard to call. This CDR3 region has 16 residues. Trimming pared 3 bases from V and 8 bases from J, leaving 17 bases between. Looked up from germline, CDR1 is MGHRA and CDR2 is YSYEKL.